The 5 T cell receptor beta chains below were found in one sample sequenced in a study of blood T cell repertoires in COVID-19. Method: immunoSEQ multiplex PCR; TCRdb's copy keeps in-frame clones and lacks some. The table shows roughly 520,000 clones, with over 75% occurring only once. The source material was PBMCs or T cells enriched from blood (not recorded which). The receptors stem from a middle-aged woman who had recovered from COVID-19.

This clone was found once. CDR3 amino acids: CASSSTGGFYTSGNTIYF. CDR3 bases: TGTGCCAGCAGCAGCACGGGTGGGTTTTATACCTCTGGAAACACCATATATTTT. This chain links TRBV11-2 with TRBJ1-3, with D unclear. With 5 bases removed from V and 0 bases from J, the gap between germline ends came to 20 bases. The CDR3 is made up of 18 amino acids. Per germline, CDR1 SGHAT and CDR2 FQNNGV.

This chain joins TRBV5-1 and TRBJ2-3; 13 bases agree with TRBD2. CDR1 SGHRS and CDR2 YFSETQ come from the germline V gene. The V gene end was trimmed by 4 bases and the J gene end by 6 bases; junction bases not matched to a gene: 5. The CDR3 has 15 amino acids. This chain's CDR3 is CASSVGTSGTDTQYF. The CDR3 bases are TGCGCCAGCAGCGTCGGGACTAGCGGGACCGATACGCAGTATTTT.

CDR3 DNA sequence: TGTGCCAGCAGTCCCCCCTATTCCCAGGGAATGGTCGGCGACTATGGCTACACCTTC. It translates to CASSPPYSQGMVGDYGYTF. The chain uses TRBV2 and TRBJ1-2; the D gene is possibly TRBD1 (5 bases). V dropped 5 bases and J dropped 3 bases, with 28 bases sitting between them. Germline-derived CDR1 and CDR2 are SNHLY and FYNNEI. The CDR3 totals 19 residues.

V usage is TRBV6-2 or TRBV6-3 and J usage is TRBJ2-1, with 8 bases lining up with TRBD2. CDR1 MNHEY and CDR2 SVGEGT come from the germline V gene. The V gene end was trimmed by 2 bases and the J gene end by 3 bases; junction bases not matched to a gene: 6. This CDR3 has 16 residues. The CDR3, as DNA: TGTGCCAGCAGTTACCGGGGGGGGGCGGACTACAATGAGCAGTTCTTC. As protein: CASSYRGGADYNEQFF.

This clone was seen only a few times. The CDR3 DNA sequence: TGTGCCAGTCAGGGGGAAAGCTCCTACGAGCAGTACTTC. Residues: CASQGESSYEQYF. The chain joins TRBV19 to TRBJ2-7; 7 bases are shared with TRBD1. Trimming took 8 bases from V and 0 from J; bases not matched to a gene: 4. The CDR3 loop spans 13 amino acids. CDR1 and CDR2 (germline): LNHDA, SQIVND (reference sequence).